These T cell receptor beta chains were read from a single sample in a study of T cells in localized non-small cell lung cancer. Only in-frame clones appear in the TCRdb table, and some are missing; sequencing was by immunoSEQ multiplex PCR. The table lists thousands of clones, under 30% of them singletons, with 22% in the top ten. Specimen: lung tumor tissue, collected before any cancer treatment. The receptors were sampled from a male donor at least 60 years old with stage II squamous cell lung carcinoma. Each CDR3 is given with its conserved first and last residue. D genes are given only for firm matches. For some rows the clone size is stated as once, few or many, or as a class when expanded; others skip it.

j_gene: TRBJ2-2; d_gene: NA; abundance: few; v_gene: TRBV18; CDR3nt: TGTGCCAGCTCACCACTTGATGATGTAACCGGGGAGCTGTTTTTT; CDR3aa: CASSPLDDVTGELFF
j_gene: TRBJ1-3; d_gene: NA; abundance: NA; v_gene: TRBV6-8; CDR3nt: TGTGCCAGCAGTTACTCGAGGGGGGGGCACTCTGGAAACACCATATATTTT; CDR3aa: CASSYSRGGHSGNTIYF
j_gene: TRBJ1-5; d_gene: NA; abundance: medium-sized; v_gene: TRBV4-1; CDR3nt: TGCGCCAGCAGCCAAGAAGAAGGAGGGCGAGAACAGCCCCAGCATTTT; CDR3aa: CASSQEEGGREQPQHF
j_gene: TRBJ1-5; d_gene: NA; abundance: NA; v_gene: TRBV12-5; CDR3nt: TGTGCTAGTGGTTTTGGAAACCGCCGTGATCAGCCCCAGCATTTT; CDR3aa: CASGFGNRRDQPQHF
j_gene: TRBJ1-1; d_gene: NA; abundance: NA; v_gene: TRBV6-8; CDR3nt: TGTGCCAGCAGTTACTACGGGGACACTGAAGCTTTCTTT; CDR3aa: CASSYYGDTEAFF
j_gene: TRBJ1-1; d_gene: NA; abundance: NA; v_gene: TRBV7-2; CDR3nt: TGTGCCAGCAGCTTTCATAGAGACACTGAAGCTTTCTTT; CDR3aa: CASSFHRDTEAFF
j_gene: TRBJ2-1; d_gene: NA; abundance: NA; v_gene: TRBV29-1; CDR3nt: TGCAGCGCCCAGGTTGCCTTCTACAATGAGCAGTTCTTC; CDR3aa: CSAQVAFYNEQFF
j_gene: TRBJ1-4; d_gene: NA; abundance: medium-sized; v_gene: TRBV6-8; CDR3nt: TGTGCCATCGCGCGGGTCTATAATGAAAAACTGTTTTTT; CDR3aa: CAIARVYNEKLFF
j_gene: TRBJ2-3; d_gene: NA; abundance: medium-sized; v_gene: TRBV12-5; CDR3nt: TGTGCCTCATCGGGGGAGGCAGATACGCAGTATTTT; CDR3aa: CASSGEADTQYF
j_gene: TRBJ2-1; d_gene: TRBD2; abundance: once; v_gene: TRBV6-7; CDR3nt: TGTGCCATCAGTGGCGGGAGTGAGCAGTTCTTC; CDR3aa: CAISGGSEQFF
j_gene: TRBJ1-1; d_gene: TRBD1; abundance: NA; v_gene: TRBV19; CDR3nt: TGTGCCAGTAGTACCCTTTCGACAGGGATCCCGTCAACTTTCTTT; CDR3aa: CASSTLSTGIPSTFF
j_gene: TRBJ1-1; d_gene: TRBD1; abundance: medium-sized; v_gene: TRBV11-3; CDR3nt: TGTGCCAGCAGTTTTTACTCATCCGGGACAGGTGAAGCTTTCTTT; CDR3aa: CASSFYSSGTGEAFF
j_gene: TRBJ2-7; d_gene: NA; abundance: once; v_gene: TRBV2; CDR3nt: TGTGCCAGCACGAAAAGCTCCTACGAGCAGTACTTC; CDR3aa: CASTKSSYEQYF
j_gene: TRBJ2-7; d_gene: NA; abundance: NA; v_gene: TRBV6-4; CDR3nt: TGTGCCAGCAAGGCGGCAGACGAGCAGTACTTC; CDR3aa: CASKAADEQYF
j_gene: TRBJ1-2; d_gene: NA; abundance: medium-sized; v_gene: TRBV28; CDR3nt: TGTGCCAGCAGTTTTAGAGGGGCGCGTGGCTACACCTTC; CDR3aa: CASSFRGARGYTF
j_gene: TRBJ1-1; d_gene: NA; abundance: few; v_gene: TRBV7-2; CDR3nt: TGTGCCAGCTCCCCCGTGAGAGGGGGCACTGAAGCTTTCTTT; CDR3aa: CASSPVRGGTEAFF
j_gene: TRBJ2-1; d_gene: TRBD2; abundance: NA; v_gene: TRBV19; CDR3nt: TGTGCCACCGGGGGGGGGTACGACAATGAGCAGTTCTTC; CDR3aa: CATGGGYDNEQFF
j_gene: TRBJ2-2; d_gene: NA; abundance: NA; v_gene: TRBV19; CDR3nt: TGTGCCAGTAGGTTGGCGCCGTGGGGGGCATCGGGGGAGCTGTTTTTT; CDR3aa: CASRLAPWGASGELFF
j_gene: TRBJ1-3; d_gene: NA; abundance: NA; v_gene: TRBV18; CDR3nt: TGTGCCAGCTCACCACTTTCAGGATCCCAAGGCGGAAACACCATATATTTT; CDR3aa: CASSPLSGSQGGNTIYF
j_gene: TRBJ1-1; d_gene: NA; abundance: NA; v_gene: TRBV18; CDR3nt: TGTGCCAGCTCACCGGGACAGAACACTGAAGCTTTCTTT; CDR3aa: CASSPGQNTEAFF
j_gene: TRBJ1-5; d_gene: NA; abundance: NA; v_gene: TRBV18; CDR3nt: TGTGCCAGCTCACCCCAAAGGTCGGCAGGGAAGTTATCTGGCAATCAGCCCCAGCATTTT; CDR3aa: CASSPQRSAGKLSGNQPQHF
j_gene: TRBJ1-2; d_gene: NA; abundance: NA; v_gene: TRBV6-8; CDR3nt: TGTGCCAGCAGTAGGCGAGGGGACAACTATGGCTACACCTTC; CDR3aa: CASSRRGDNYGYTF
j_gene: TRBJ1-4; d_gene: NA; abundance: NA; v_gene: TRBV28; CDR3nt: TGTGCCAGCAGTTTATTCCTCGACAGACTAAATGAAAAACTGTTTTTT; CDR3aa: CASSLFLDRLNEKLFF
j_gene: TRBJ2-5; d_gene: TRBD1; abundance: medium-sized; v_gene: TRBV6-8; CDR3nt: TGTGCCAGCAGCTCGGGACAGGTCCAAGAGACCCAGTACTTC; CDR3aa: CASSSGQVQETQYF
j_gene: TRBJ1-1; d_gene: NA; abundance: few; v_gene: TRBV6-8; CDR3nt: TGTGCCAGCAGTTACACTCTACCCGGGCCCAACAGGGTTCGGGCTGAAGCTTTCTTT; CDR3aa: CASSYTLPGPNRVRAEAFF
j_gene: TRBJ1-2; d_gene: NA; abundance: many; v_gene: TRBV13; CDR3nt: TGTGCCAGCAGCGTAACAGGGCTGGCGAATTATGGCTACACCTTC; CDR3aa: CASSVTGLANYGYTF
j_gene: TRBJ2-5; d_gene: NA; abundance: NA; v_gene: TRBV6-8; CDR3nt: TGTGCCAGCAGTTACCAGGGTATGGGGGAGACCCAGTACTTC; CDR3aa: CASSYQGMGETQYF